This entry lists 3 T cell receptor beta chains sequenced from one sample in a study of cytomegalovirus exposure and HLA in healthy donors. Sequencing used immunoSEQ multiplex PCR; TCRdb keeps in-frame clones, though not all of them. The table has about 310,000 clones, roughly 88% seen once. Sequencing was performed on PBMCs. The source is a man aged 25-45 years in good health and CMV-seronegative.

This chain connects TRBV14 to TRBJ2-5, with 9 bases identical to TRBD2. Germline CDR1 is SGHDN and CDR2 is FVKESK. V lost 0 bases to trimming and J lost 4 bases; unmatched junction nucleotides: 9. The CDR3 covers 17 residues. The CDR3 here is CASSQDGGGADRETQYF. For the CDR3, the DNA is TGTGCCAGCAGCCAAGACGGCGGGGGGGCCGATAGAGAGACCCAGTACTTC.

CDR3 sequence reads: CASSLSNKYEQYF. The CDR3 nucleotides read TGTGCCAGCAGTTTATCGAACAAATACGAGCAGTACTTC. The chain carries TRBV27 and TRBJ2-7; D is undetermined. Germline assignment: CDR1 MNHEY and CDR2 SMNVEV (reference sequence). V was trimmed by 0 bases and J by 4 bases, leaving 7 bases between them. The CDR3 sequence is 13 residues long.

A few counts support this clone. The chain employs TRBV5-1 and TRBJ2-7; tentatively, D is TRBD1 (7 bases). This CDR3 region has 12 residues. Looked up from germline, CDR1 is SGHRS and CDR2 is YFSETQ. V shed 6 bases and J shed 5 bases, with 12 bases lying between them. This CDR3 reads CASTQGGHEQYF. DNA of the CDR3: TGCGCCAGCACCCAGGGGGGCCACGAGCAGTACTTC. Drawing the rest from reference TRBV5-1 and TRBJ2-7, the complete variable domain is KAGVTQTPRYLIKTRGQQVTLSCSPISGHRSVSWYQQTPGQGLQFLFEYFSETQRNKGNFPGRFSGRQFSNSRSEMNVSTLELGDSALYLCASTQGGHEQYFGPGTRLTVT.